This TCR beta chain was obtained from a study of blood T cells in healthy people across ages. Findings of the study overall: Diversity figures based on one million T cells were deemed too low. Per million T cells, TCR beta diversity dropped roughly linearly as age increased.

Comment on this clonotype: Antigen: not known.

The CDR3 extends over 15 amino acids. The V and J ends lost 2 bases and 4 bases respectively, with 15 bases between them. In germline, CDR1 is KGHSH, CDR2 LQKENI. The second PCR ran roughly 7 to 11 cycles with a sample-barcoded 5' primer and J-beta primers. TCRdb processed the 5' RACE reads anew with MiXCR; each CDR3 protein has one entry. The sample lists approximately 770,000 distinct CDR3 sequences; 55% to 75% were seen once. This clonotype originated in a young man in good health. Sequenced: blood. V gene TRBV18 combines with J gene TRBJ2-7, with no clear D. CDR3 sequence reads: CASSPRAGGLYEQYF. The DNA for the CDR3 is TGTGCCAGCTCACCAAGGGCAGGCGGCTTGTACGAGCAGTACTTC.